This T cell receptor beta chain emerged from a study of T cells in Graves' hyperthyroidism and ophthalmopathy (dated by TCRdb to the late 2010s). Describing the broader study: Peripheral blood was collected at initial diagnosis, before any treatment. The 100 discovery patients were randomly divided into training and test sets at a 7:3 ratio. Once sampling was done, hyperthyroidism patients were given methimazole at a starting dose of 30 mg daily, whereas ophthalmopathy patients were given high-dose intravenous methylprednisolone. To identify distinguishing TCR V-J signatures, a discovery cohort of around 100 patients was used, comprising roughly 45 with Graves' ophthalmopathy and around 60 with stable Graves' hyperthyroidism. The study also compared thyroid tissue and blood T-cell repertoires from 5 to 7 Graves' hyperthyroidism patients. Prospective prediction of ophthalmopathy was tested in an independent validation cohort consisting of roughly 20 hyperthyroidism patients and more than 15 patients who later progressed to ophthalmopathy. According to the paper, TCR Vbeta CDR3 sequencing was carried out on 135 peripheral blood samples, which came from fewer than 50 ophthalmopathy, around 75 hyperthyroidism and roughly 17 progressor patients. Results and caveats for the whole study, not just this receptor: Most expanded thyroid clonotypes (frequency above 0.001) were also detected in blood, suggesting blood repertoires may reflect thyroid immune responses. Sample size was not statistically predetermined, and investigators were not blinded to group allocation. During validation, the model predicted progression to ophthalmopathy a median of around 7 months ahead of onset, with more than 60% sensitivity and roughly 75% specificity. In cross-validation, a model built on a 13 V-J signature told ophthalmopathy apart from stable hyperthyroidism with just under 90% sensitivity and roughly 82% specificity, and in testing the same model reached 80%/75%.

Remarks on this clonotype: The clone's antigen remains unknown. No quality values exist for individual bases; no much larger clone is one base distant.

The TCR beta CDR3 regions were amplified from RNA transcripts. The first round of RT-PCR for the TCR CDR3 was performed with the HTBI primer set and the Qiagen OneStep RT-PCR kit. Libraries were constructed in a second round of multiplex PCR, after which size selection and purification were performed. Sequencing of the libraries was done on an Illumina HiSeq2000 using paired-end 100 bp reads. As for the original processing: SOAPnuke was used to process the raw data, removing reads that contained adapters or uncalled bases, had a mean Phred below 15, or lacked an exact match to the constant primer or identifier. COPE v1.2.5 was used to merge the high-quality paired reads, and each unique nucleotide sequence was defined as a clonotype. MiTCR v1.1 was used to align the clonotypes against IMGT TRBV, TRBD and TRBJ reference segments. The analysis was restricted to V-J combinations with a frequency above 0.0001, which together covered roughly 99% of the repertoires. The TCS score was defined as the ratio of F50 (clonal expansion) to E x V (chaos), calculated using BLOSUM62-based TCRdist between CDR3 peptides within each V-J. Welch's t-statistics and random forest reduced fewer than 600 V-J features to fewer than 15, which were used in a naive Bayes classifier (R e1071). TCRdb's own reprocessing of the public reads used fastp at Q25 and MiXCR and kept productive beta chains. Under each unique CDR3 protein, matching rows form one entry showing the most common genes and DNA. These V and J calls are TCRdb output, not the study's own analysis. This sample lists about 560,000 distinct CDR3 sequences; around 15% were detected once. The leading ten clones occupy about 18% of the sample.

Stable Graves' hyperthyroidism was defined as no progression to ophthalmopathy during 18 months of follow-up. Hyperthyroidism patients were aged 18 to 65 years and newly diagnosed, with disease duration of less than 2 months. Any patient with an uncontrolled infection, another autoimmune disease, pregnancy or lactation was excluded. Diagnoses were based on clinical symptoms, serum thyroxine and TRAb, thyroid ultrasound and orbital computed tomography. PBMCs were isolated from about 10 ml of fresh peripheral blood by Ficoll-Paque density gradient centrifugation. Total RNA was extracted using Trizol reagent, and RNA quality was assessed on an Agilent 2100 Bioanalyzer. V sheds 7 bases and J sheds 1 base, leaving 16 bases between their ends. Inclusive of the bounding cysteine and phenylalanine, the CDR3 is 15 residues long. Just the 45-base CDR3 DNA is kept, in frame starting at base 1. The CDR1 and CDR2 encoded by the germline V gene are MGHRA and YSYEKL.

The sequence was obtained from a woman between 18 and 29 years old with Graves' hyperthyroidism. Sample: blood. The V gene is TRBV4-1 and the J gene is TRBJ1-2, with the D segment identity uncertain. The DNA is as follows: TGCGCCAGCACCGCCTCGGGCTTCCGTAACTATGGCTACACCTTC. Translation gives CASTASGFRNYGYTF.